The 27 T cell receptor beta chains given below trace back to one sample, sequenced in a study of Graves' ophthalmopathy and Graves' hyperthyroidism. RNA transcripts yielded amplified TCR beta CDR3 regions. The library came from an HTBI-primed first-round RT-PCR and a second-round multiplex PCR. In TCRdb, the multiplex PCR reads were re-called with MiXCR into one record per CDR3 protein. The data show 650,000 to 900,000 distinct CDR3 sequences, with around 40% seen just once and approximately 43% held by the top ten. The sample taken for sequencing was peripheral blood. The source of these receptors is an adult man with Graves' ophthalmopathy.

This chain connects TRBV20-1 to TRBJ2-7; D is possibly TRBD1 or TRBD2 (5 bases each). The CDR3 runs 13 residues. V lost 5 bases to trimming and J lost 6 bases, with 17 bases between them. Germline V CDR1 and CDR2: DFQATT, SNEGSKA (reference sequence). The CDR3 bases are TGCAGTGCTCCGAGGGGACCTAGGGTCGAGCAGTACTTC. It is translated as CSAPRGPRVEQYF.

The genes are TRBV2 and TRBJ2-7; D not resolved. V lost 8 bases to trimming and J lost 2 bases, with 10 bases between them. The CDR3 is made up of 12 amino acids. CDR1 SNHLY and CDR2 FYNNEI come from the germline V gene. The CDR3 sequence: CASVVGTYEQYF. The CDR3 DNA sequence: TGTGCCAGCGTTGTGGGGACCTACGAGCAGTACTTC.

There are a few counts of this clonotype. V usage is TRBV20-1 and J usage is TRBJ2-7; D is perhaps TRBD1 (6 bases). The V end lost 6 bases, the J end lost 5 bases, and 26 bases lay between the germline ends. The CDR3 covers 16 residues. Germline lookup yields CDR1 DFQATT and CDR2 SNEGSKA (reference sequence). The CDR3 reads CSARGAGTMTGHEQYF. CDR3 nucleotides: TGCAGTGCCCGGGGTGCAGGGACAATGACTGGGCACGAGCAGTACTTC.

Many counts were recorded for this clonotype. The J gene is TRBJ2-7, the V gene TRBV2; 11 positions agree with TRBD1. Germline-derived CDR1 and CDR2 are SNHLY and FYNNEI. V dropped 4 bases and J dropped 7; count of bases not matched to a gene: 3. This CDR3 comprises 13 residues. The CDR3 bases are TGTGCCAGCAGTGGGGGGACAGGGGGTGAGCAGTACTTC. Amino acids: CASSGGTGGEQYF.

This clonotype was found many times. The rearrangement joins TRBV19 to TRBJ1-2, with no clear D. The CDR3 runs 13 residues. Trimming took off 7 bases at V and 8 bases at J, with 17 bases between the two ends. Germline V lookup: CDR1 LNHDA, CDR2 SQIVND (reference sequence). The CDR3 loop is CASIPGGFGGYTF. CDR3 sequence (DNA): TGTGCCAGTATTCCGGGAGGATTCGGGGGCTACACCTTC.

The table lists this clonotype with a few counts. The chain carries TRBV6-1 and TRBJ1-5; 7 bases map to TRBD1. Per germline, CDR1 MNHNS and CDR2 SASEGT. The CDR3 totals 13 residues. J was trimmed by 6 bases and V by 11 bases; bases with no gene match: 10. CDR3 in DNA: TGTGCCTCCCAAGACAGGGAGACTCAGCCCCAGCATTTT. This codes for CASQDRETQPQHF.

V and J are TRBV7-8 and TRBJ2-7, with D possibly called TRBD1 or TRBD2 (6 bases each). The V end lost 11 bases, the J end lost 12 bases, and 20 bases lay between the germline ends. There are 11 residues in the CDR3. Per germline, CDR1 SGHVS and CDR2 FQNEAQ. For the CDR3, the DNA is TGTGCCTGGAGTGTACTGGGGGGCCGGTACTTC. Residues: CAWSVLGGRYF. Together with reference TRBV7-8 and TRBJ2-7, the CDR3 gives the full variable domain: GAGVSQSPRYKVAKRGQDVALRCDPISGHVSLFWYQQALGQGPEFLTYFQNEAQLDKSGLPSDRFFAERPEGSVSTLKIQRTQQEDSAVYLCAWSVLGGRYFGPGTRLTVT.

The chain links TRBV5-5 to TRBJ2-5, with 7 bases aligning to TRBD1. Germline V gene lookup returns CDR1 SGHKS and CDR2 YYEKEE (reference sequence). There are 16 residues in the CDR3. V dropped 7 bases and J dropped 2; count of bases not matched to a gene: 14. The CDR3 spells CASSSPRTGEQETQYF. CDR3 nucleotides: TGTGCCAGCTCTTCCCCTCGGACAGGAGAACAAGAGACCCAGTACTTC.

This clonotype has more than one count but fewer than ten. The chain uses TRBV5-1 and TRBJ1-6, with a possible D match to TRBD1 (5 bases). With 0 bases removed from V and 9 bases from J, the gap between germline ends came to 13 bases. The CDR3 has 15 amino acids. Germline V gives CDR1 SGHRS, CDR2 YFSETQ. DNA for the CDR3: TGCGCCAGCAGCTTGGAGGGGCCGGGCGGTTCACCCCTCCACTTT. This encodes CASSLEGPGGSPLHF.

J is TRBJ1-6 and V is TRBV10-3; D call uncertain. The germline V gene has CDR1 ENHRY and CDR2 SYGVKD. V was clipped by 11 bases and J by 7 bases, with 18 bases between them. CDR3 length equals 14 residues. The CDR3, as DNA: TGTGCCGTCAAAATACTAGGTGAAAATTCACCCCTCCACTTT. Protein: CAVKILGENSPLHF.

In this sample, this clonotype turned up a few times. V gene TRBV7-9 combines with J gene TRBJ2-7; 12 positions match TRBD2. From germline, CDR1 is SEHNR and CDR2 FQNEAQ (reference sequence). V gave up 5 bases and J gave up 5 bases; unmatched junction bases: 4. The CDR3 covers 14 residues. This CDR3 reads CASSLTSGGDEQYF. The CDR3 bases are TGTGCCAGCAGCCTGACTAGCGGGGGCGACGAGCAGTACTTC.

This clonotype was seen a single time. The CDR3 DNA sequence: TGCGCCAGCACTCCTCTCCGTGGCTATGGCTACACCTTC. Translated, it gives CASTPLRGYGYTF. The gene calls are TRBV5-1 and TRBJ1-2; no clear D gene. The CDR3 extends over 13 amino acids. Trimming cost V 6 bases and J 4 bases, with 13 bases left between them. Looked up from germline, CDR1 is SGHRS and CDR2 is YFSETQ.

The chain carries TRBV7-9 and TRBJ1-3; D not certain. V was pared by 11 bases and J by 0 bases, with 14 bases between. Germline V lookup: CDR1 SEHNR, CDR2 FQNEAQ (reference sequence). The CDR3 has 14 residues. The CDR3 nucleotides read TGTGCCTGGAAACAGCTAAGCTCTGGAAACACCATATATTTT. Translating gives CAWKQLSSGNTIYF.

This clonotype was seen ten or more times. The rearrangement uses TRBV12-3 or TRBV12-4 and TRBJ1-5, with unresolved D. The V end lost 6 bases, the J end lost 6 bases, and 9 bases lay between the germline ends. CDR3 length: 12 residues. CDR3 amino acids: CASRAEGQPQHF. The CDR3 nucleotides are TGTGCCAGCAGGGCAGAGGGTCAGCCCCAGCATTTT.

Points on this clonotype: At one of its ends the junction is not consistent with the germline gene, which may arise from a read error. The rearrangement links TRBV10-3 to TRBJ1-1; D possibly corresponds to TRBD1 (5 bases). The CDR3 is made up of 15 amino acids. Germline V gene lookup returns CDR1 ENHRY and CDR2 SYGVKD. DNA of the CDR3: TGTGCCAGCAGTTACTCGGACACCAGGAACACTGAAGCTTTCTTT. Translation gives CASSYSDTRNTEAFF.

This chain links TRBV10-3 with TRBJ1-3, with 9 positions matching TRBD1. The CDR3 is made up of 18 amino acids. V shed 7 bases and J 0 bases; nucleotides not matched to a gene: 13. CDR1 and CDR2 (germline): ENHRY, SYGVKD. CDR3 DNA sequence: TGTGCCATCAAGTCCGGGACAGGGAACCTCGACTCTGGAAACACCATATATTTT. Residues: CAIKSGTGNLDSGNTIYF.

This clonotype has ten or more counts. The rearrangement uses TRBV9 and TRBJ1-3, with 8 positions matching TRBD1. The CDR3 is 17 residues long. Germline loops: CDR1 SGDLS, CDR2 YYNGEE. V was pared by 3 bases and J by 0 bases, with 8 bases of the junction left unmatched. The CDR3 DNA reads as TGTGCCAGCAGCGGGACGGGGACAGGATACTCTGGAAACACCATATATTTT. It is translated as CASSGTGTGYSGNTIYF.

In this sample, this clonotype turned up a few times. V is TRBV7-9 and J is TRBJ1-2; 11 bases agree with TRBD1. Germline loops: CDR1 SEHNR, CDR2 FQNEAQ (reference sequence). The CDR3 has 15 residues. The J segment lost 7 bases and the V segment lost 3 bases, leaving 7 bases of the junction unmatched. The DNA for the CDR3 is TGTGCCAGCAGCTTGACCGGGACAGGGGGGATTGGCTACACCTTC. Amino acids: CASSLTGTGGIGYTF. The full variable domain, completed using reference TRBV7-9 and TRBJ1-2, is DTGVSQNPRHKITKRGQNVTFRCDPISEHNRLYWYRQTLGQGPEFLTYFQNEAQLEKSRLLSDRFSAERPKGSFSTLEIQRTEQGDSAMYLCASSLTGTGGIGYTFGSGTRLTVV.

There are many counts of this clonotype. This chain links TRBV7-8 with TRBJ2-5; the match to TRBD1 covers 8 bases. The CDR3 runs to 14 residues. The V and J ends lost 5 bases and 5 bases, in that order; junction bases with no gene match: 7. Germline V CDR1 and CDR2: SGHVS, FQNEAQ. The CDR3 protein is CASSAQGARETQYF. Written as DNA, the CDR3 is TGTGCCAGCAGCGCTCAGGGGGCGCGGGAGACCCAGTACTTC.

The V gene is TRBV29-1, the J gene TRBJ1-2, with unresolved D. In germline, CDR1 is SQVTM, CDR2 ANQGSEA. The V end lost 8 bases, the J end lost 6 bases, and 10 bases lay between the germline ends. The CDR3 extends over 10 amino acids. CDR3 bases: TGCAGCTACAGATCTCATGGCTACACCTTC. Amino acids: CSYRSHGYTF.

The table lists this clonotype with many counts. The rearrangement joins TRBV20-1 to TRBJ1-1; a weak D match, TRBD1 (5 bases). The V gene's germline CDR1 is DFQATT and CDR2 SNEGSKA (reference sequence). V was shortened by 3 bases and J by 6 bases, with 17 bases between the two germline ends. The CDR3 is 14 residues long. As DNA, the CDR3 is TGCAGTGCTAGGGTCCAGGGTTTCAACGCTGAAGCTTTCTTT. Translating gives CSARVQGFNAEAFF.

The CDR3 here is CASSTYRGRGTEAFF. In DNA form, the CDR3 reads TGTGCCAGTAGTACCTACAGGGGACGGGGGACTGAAGCTTTCTTT. The V call is TRBV19, the J call TRBJ1-1, with 7 bases matching TRBD1. CDR1 and CDR2 from the germline V gene are LNHDA and SQIVND (reference sequence). The CDR3 spans 15 residues. V was pared by 4 bases and J by 5 bases, with 10 bases of the junction left unmatched. Combining the CDR3 with reference TRBV19 and TRBJ1-1 gives the whole variable domain DGGITQSPKYLFRKEGQNVTLSCEQNLNHDAMYWYRQDPGQGLRLIYYSQIVNDFQKGDIAEGYSVSREKKESFPLTVTSAQKNPTAFYLCASSTYRGRGTEAFFGQGTRLTVV.

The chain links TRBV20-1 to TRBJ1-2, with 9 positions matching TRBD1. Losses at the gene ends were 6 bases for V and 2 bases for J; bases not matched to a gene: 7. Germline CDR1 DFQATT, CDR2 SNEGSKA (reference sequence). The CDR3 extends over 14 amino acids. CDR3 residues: CSADGTGSNYGYTF. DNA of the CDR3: TGCAGTGCCGATGGGACAGGGAGCAACTATGGCTACACCTTC.

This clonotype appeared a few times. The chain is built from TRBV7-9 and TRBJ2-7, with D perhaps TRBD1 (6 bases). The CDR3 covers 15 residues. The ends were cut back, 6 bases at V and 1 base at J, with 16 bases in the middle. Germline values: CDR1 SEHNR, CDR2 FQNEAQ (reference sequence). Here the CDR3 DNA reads TGTGCCAGCAGACATCCGGGACACCTATCCTACGAGCAGTACTTC. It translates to CASRHPGHLSYEQYF.

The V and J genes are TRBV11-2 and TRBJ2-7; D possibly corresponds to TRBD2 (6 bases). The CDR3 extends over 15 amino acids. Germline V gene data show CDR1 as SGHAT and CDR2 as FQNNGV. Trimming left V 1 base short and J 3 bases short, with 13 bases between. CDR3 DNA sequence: TGTGCCAGCAGCTTAGGTTTGGGAGGTGGCTACGAGCAGTACTTC. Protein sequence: CASSLGLGGGYEQYF.

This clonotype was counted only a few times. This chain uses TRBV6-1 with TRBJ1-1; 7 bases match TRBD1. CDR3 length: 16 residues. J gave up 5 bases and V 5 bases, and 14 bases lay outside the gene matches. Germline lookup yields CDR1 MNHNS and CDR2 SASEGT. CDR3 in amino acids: CASSYPSTGMGTEAFF. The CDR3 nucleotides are TGTGCCAGCAGTTACCCATCGACAGGGATGGGGACTGAAGCTTTCTTT.

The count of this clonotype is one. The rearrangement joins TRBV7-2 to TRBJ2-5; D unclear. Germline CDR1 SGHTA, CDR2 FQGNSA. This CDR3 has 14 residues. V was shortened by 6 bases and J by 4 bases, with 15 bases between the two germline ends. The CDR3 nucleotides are TGTGCCAGCAGTTCCTCACGCATACCAGAGACCCAGTACTTC. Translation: CASSSSRIPETQYF.